This T cell receptor beta chain was sequenced during a study of cytomegalovirus exposure and HLA in healthy donors. The study ran its PCR with 60 Vbeta and 13 Jbeta primers. Using immunoSEQ multiplex PCR, the repertoire was profiled, and TCRdb retains in-frame clones only, with some absent. The repertoire holds 150,000 to 200,000 clones, 82% seen once, with approximately 1.5% in the top ten. Study outcomes and limitations: The number of N-insertions in an Asian-associated ancestry cluster was reportedly below the 666-donor mean in a later analysis. Whilst most TCR sequences proved rare, a subset of public TCRs occurred across many donors. When analyzed later, a missense DCLRE1C variant was found to be linked to TCR beta V- and J-gene trimming.

Participants comprised healthy donors of bone marrow. Germline values: CDR1 MGHDK, CDR2 SYGVNS. Germline trimming cut 2 bases from V and 7 bases from J; bases unmatched to any gene: 2. The CDR3 length is 13 residues. Comments on this clone: Its specificity is not known.

The clonotype was recovered from a male donor in good health and CMV-seronegative. Sequencing was carried out using PBMCs. The chain recombines TRBV25-1 with TRBJ1-5; 7 nucleotides agree with TRBD1. CDR3 protein: CASSEGTAQPQHF. CDR3 DNA sequence: TGTGCCAGCAGTGAAGGGACAGCACAGCCCCAGCATTTT.